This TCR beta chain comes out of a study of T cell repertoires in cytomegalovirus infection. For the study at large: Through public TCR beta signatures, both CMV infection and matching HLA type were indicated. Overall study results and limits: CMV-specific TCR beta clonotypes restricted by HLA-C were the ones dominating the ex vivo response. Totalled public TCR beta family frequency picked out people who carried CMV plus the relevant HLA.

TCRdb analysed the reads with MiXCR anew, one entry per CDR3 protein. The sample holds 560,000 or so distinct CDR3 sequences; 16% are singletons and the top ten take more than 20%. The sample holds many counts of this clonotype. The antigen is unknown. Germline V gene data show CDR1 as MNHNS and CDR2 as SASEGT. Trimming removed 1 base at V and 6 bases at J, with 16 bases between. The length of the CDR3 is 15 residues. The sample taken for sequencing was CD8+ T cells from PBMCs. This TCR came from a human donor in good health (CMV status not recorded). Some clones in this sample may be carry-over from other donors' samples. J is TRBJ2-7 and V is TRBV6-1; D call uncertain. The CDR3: CASSEGDNASLEQYF. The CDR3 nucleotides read TGTGCCAGCAGTGAAGGCGACAACGCCTCCCTCGAGCAGTACTTC.